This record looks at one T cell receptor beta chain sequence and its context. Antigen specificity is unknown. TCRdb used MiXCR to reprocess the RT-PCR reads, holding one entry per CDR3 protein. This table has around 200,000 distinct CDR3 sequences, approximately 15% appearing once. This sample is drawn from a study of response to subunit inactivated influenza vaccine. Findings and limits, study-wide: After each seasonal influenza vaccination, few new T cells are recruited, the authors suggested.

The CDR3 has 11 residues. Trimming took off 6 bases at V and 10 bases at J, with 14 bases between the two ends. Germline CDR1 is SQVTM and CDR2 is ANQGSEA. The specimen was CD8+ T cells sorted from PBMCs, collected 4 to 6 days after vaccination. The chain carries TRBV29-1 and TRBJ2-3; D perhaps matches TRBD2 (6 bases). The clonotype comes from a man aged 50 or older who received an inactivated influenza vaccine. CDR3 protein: CSVFPGGSQYF. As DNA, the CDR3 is TGCAGCGTCTTCCCCGGGGGATCGCAGTATTTT.